The 21 T cell receptor beta chains below all came from one sample that was sequenced in a study of T cell changes during pregnancy in multiple sclerosis. TCRdb keeps only in-frame clones here, not all; method: immunoSEQ multiplex PCR. The table lists tens of thousands of clones, about nine tenths of them singletons. The source was peripheral blood, collected before pregnancy. The receptors were sampled from a female donor with multiple sclerosis, enrolled in a pregnancy study.

The chain couples TRBV6-1 to TRBJ1-5; no reliable D call. Trimming stripped 6 bases from V and 0 bases from J, with 12 bases between. This CDR3 contains 15 residues. Germline-derived CDR1 and CDR2 are MNHNS and SASEGT. The DNA for the CDR3 is TGTGCCAGCAGCCCCACGGGGAATAGCAATCAGCCCCAGCATTTT. As protein: CASSPTGNSNQPQHF.

The chain carries TRBV10-1 and TRBJ1-1; D might be TRBD1 (6 bases). Deletions cut 6 bases from V and 7 bases from J, with 15 bases between. Germline V gene lookup returns CDR1 WNHNN and CDR2 SYGVQD (reference sequence). CDR3 length: 13 amino acids. The CDR3 region is CASRTGQRSEAFF. The CDR3 nucleotides read TGCGCCAGCAGAACCGGACAGAGAAGTGAAGCTTTCTTT.

CDR3 sequence reads: CASSQDGTGGHGYTF. In nucleotides, the CDR3 is TGTGCCAGCAGCCAAGACGGGACAGGGGGTCATGGCTACACCTTC. The chain couples TRBV14 to TRBJ1-2, with 11 nucleotides matching TRBD1. This CDR3 comprises 15 residues. V was clipped by 0 bases and J by 6 bases; unmatched bases: 3. CDR1 and CDR2 (germline): SGHDN, FVKESK. The full variable domain, its missing parts supplied by reference TRBV14 and TRBJ1-2, is EAGVTQFPSHSVIEKGQTVTLRCDPISGHDNLYWYRRVMGKEIKFLLHFVKESKQDESGMPNNRFLAERTGGTYSTLKVQPAELEDSGVYFCASSQDGTGGHGYTFGSGTRLTVV.

The chain couples TRBV6-5 to TRBJ1-1; perhaps TRBD1 as D (5 bases). Trimming shortened V by 4 bases and J by 7 bases, and 10 bases separated the two germline ends. Germline V CDR1 and CDR2: MNHEY, SVGAGI. The CDR3 is 12 amino acids. The CDR3 DNA reads TGTGCCAGCAGTTCAGGGATGGGTGAAGCTTTCTTT. Its protein is CASSSGMGEAFF.

This clone was seen just once. This rearrangement joins TRBV9 to TRBJ1-2; unclear D gene. The CDR3 is 14 amino acids. The V and J ends lost 2 bases and 8 bases respectively, with 16 bases between them. Germline-derived CDR1 and CDR2 are SGDLS and YYNGEE. DNA for the CDR3: TGTGCCAGCAGCGTGCTCGAGCCTGCGGGCGGCTACACCTTC. It is translated as CASSVLEPAGGYTF.

V usage is TRBV12-5 and J usage is TRBJ1-6; 10 nucleotides align to TRBD1. Germline CDR1 is LGHNT and CDR2 is FRNRAP. V lost 0 bases to trimming and J lost 7 bases; unmatched junction nucleotides: 9. The CDR3 loop spans 18 amino acids. The CDR3 reads CASGLVLVTGGFNSPLHF. In nucleotides, the CDR3 is TGTGCTAGTGGTTTGGTACTGGTGACAGGGGGCTTCAATTCACCCCTCCACTTT. Combining the CDR3 with reference TRBV12-5 and TRBJ1-6 gives the whole variable domain DARVTQTPRHKVTEMGQEVTMRCQPILGHNTVFWYRQTMMQGLELLAYFRNRAPLDDSGMPKDRFSAEMPDATLATLKIQPSEPRDSAVYFCASGLVLVTGGFNSPLHFGNGTRLTVT.

V and J are TRBV5-1 and TRBJ2-3; TRBD2 might be the D (6 bases). CDR1 SGHRS and CDR2 YFSETQ come from the germline V gene. This CDR3 has 15 amino acids. Between the trimmed V and J ends, which lost 2 bases and 7 bases, there was a span of 17 bases. The CDR3, as DNA: TGCGCCAGCAGCTTAACTCCGGGGACTTTGAATACGCAGTATTTT. Protein sequence: CASSLTPGTLNTQYF.

The chain combines TRBV5-5 with TRBJ1-6, with D possibly matching TRBD1 (6 bases). CDR3 length: 18 residues. Trimming took 1 base from V and 10 from J, leaving 24 bases between them. From germline, CDR1 is SGHKS and CDR2 YYEKEE (reference sequence). The CDR3 protein is CASSLTAQGRGGRSPLHF. In DNA, the CDR3 is TGTGCCAGCAGCTTGACGGCGCAGGGGAGGGGAGGACGCTCACCCCTCCACTTT. The complete variable domain, with remaining parts taken from reference TRBV5-5 and TRBJ1-6, reads DAGVTQSPTHLIKTRGQQVTLRCSPISGHKSVSWYQQVLGQGPQFIFQYYEKEERGRGNFPDRFSARQFPNYSSELNVNALLLGDSALYLCASSLTAQGRGGRSPLHFGNGTRLTVT.

This chain uses TRBV6-6 with TRBJ2-1; TRBD1 matches at 7 bases. The junction had 10 bases not matched to a gene; V was cut back by 4 bases and J by 7 bases. Germline-derived CDR1 and CDR2 are MNHNY and SVGAGI (reference sequence). The CDR3 totals 15 residues. DNA for the CDR3: TGTGCCAGCAGTTTCGTCCGACAGGGCGAGAATGAGCAGTTCTTC. This encodes CASSFVRQGENEQFF.

A note on this clone: The same CDR3 can be traced to other DNA sequences in this sample. The J gene is TRBJ1-2, the V gene TRBV6-5, with a possible D match to TRBD1 (6 bases). Per the germline V gene, CDR1 is MNHEY and CDR2 is SVGAGI. The CDR3 consists of 14 residues. V was clipped by 0 bases and J by 4 bases, with 9 bases between them. CDR3 protein: CASSYSGQGYGYTF. The DNA for the CDR3 is TGTGCCAGCAGTTACTCGGGACAAGGCTATGGCTACACCTTC.

A single count supports this clone. CDR3 DNA: TGTGCCAGCAGTTCCGGACAGGACTATGGCTACACCTTC. Residues: CASSSGQDYGYTF. The V and J genes are TRBV2 and TRBJ1-2; 7 nucleotides align to TRBD1. Trimming cost V 5 bases and J 3 bases; bases outside gene matches: 3. Looked up from germline, CDR1 is SNHLY and CDR2 is FYNNEI. The length of the CDR3 is 13 residues.

This clone showed up just a few times. The rearrangement uses TRBV7-2 and TRBJ1-5, with TRBD1 matching 11 bases. J gave up 4 bases and V 5 bases, and 4 bases lay outside the gene matches. The CDR3 runs 15 residues. Germline V gives CDR1 SGHTA, CDR2 FQGNSA. The CDR3 is CASSPGQGANQPQHF. For the CDR3, the DNA is TGTGCCAGCAGCCCAGGACAGGGGGCGAATCAGCCCCAGCATTTT.

The V and J genes are TRBV7-8 and TRBJ2-7; TRBD2 matches 7 bases. The CDR3 has 15 residues. Trimming at V came to 5 bases and at J to 1 base, leaving 8 bases not matched to a gene. From germline, CDR1 is SGHVS and CDR2 FQNEAQ. CDR3 in amino acids: CASSNPGLGSYEQYF. CDR3 DNA sequence: TGTGCCAGCAGCAATCCCGGACTAGGTTCCTACGAGCAGTACTTC. The whole variable domain, remainder taken from reference TRBV7-8 and TRBJ2-7, is GAGVSQSPRYKVAKRGQDVALRCDPISGHVSLFWYQQALGQGPEFLTYFQNEAQLDKSGLPSDRFFAERPEGSVSTLKIQRTQQEDSAVYLCASSNPGLGSYEQYFGPGTRLTVT.

This clone was seen a single time. The chain recombines TRBV18 with TRBJ2-7; TRBD1 agrees at 8 bases. Per germline, CDR1 KGHSH and CDR2 LQKENI. The V segment lost 0 bases and the J segment 3 bases; nucleotides outside the gene matches: 7. The CDR3 loop spans 16 amino acids. This CDR3 is CASSPPTGEGNYEQYF. The CDR3 bases are TGTGCCAGCTCACCACCGACAGGGGAAGGGAACTACGAGCAGTACTTC.

This clone was detected once. The chain joins TRBV5-8 to TRBJ1-1, with no clear D. This CDR3 contains 14 residues. The V end was cut by 0 bases, the J end by 6 bases, with 12 bases between. The germline CDR1 and CDR2 sequences are SGHTS and YDEGEE. This CDR3 is CASSLGKAVAEAFF. CDR3 bases: TGTGCCAGCAGCTTGGGGAAGGCGGTGGCTGAAGCTTTCTTT. Drawing the rest from reference TRBV5-8 and TRBJ1-1, the complete variable domain is EAGVTQSPTHLIKTRGQQATLRCSPISGHTSVYWYQQALGLGLQFLLWYDEGEERNRGNFPPRFSGRQFPNYSSELNVNALELEDSALYLCASSLGKAVAEAFFGQGTRLTVV.

The J gene is TRBJ2-5, the V gene TRBV11-2; perhaps TRBD1 as D (6 bases). V gave up 0 bases and J gave up 5 bases, with 13 bases separating them. The germline V gene has CDR1 SGHAT and CDR2 FQNNGV. The CDR3 totals 15 residues. This CDR3 reads CASSLELGQGETQYF. CDR3 bases: TGTGCCAGCAGCTTAGAGTTGGGGCAGGGGGAGACCCAGTACTTC. The full variable domain, in which reference TRBV11-2 and TRBJ2-5 provide the parts outside the CDR3, is EAGVAQSPRYKIIEKRQSVAFWCNPISGHATLYWYQQILGQGPKLLIQFQNNGVVDDSQLPKDRFSAERLKGVDSTLKIQPAKLEDSAVYLCASSLELGQGETQYFGPGTRLLVL.

This clone was seen once. The chain employs TRBV5-1 and TRBJ1-1; D might be TRBD1 (6 bases). The germline V and J ends were trimmed by 5 bases and 1 base, with 6 bases remaining between them. The germline V gene has CDR1 SGHRS and CDR2 YFSETQ. The CDR3 totals 12 residues. The DNA for the CDR3 is TGCGCCAGCAGGACAGGGAACACTGAAGCTTTCTTT. This codes for CASRTGNTEAFF.

The chain combines TRBV9 with TRBJ2-3; 13 bases fit TRBD2. The germline CDR1 and CDR2 sequences are SGDLS and YYNGEE. This CDR3 contains 17 residues. Losses at the gene ends were 1 base for V and 4 bases for J; bases not matched to a gene: 6. CDR3 loop: CASSVTSGGAGADTQYF. DNA for the CDR3: TGTGCCAGCAGCGTAACTAGCGGGGGGGCCGGGGCAGATACGCAGTATTTT.

This clone was seen just once. The rearrangement uses TRBV6-1 and TRBJ1-1; D not certain. CDR1 MNHNS and CDR2 SASEGT come from the germline V gene. Deletions cut 2 bases from V and 4 bases from J, with 8 bases between. The CDR3 is 13 amino acids. The CDR3 sequence: CASSESGGTEAFF. In DNA form, the CDR3 reads TGTGCCAGCAGTGAATCCGGTGGCACTGAAGCTTTCTTT.

V gene TRBV10-3 combines with J gene TRBJ2-3; 7 nucleotides line up with TRBD1. The germline CDR1 and CDR2 sequences are ENHRY and SYGVKD. The CDR3 consists of 14 residues. Losses at the gene ends were 9 bases for V and 1 base for J; bases not matched to a gene: 7. The CDR3 region has the DNA TGTGCCATACGTGAGGGGGCCCGCACAGATACGCAGTATTTT. It translates to CAIREGARTDTQYF.

This clone was detected a few times. This chain joins TRBV18 and TRBJ1-1; a possible D gene is TRBD1 (5 bases). V lost 2 bases and J 1 base, leaving 11 bases between the germline ends. In germline, CDR1 is KGHSH, CDR2 LQKENI. The CDR3 has 15 residues. CDR3 sequence (DNA): TGTGCCAGCTCACCATTCTCAACAGGGAACACTGAAGCTTTCTTT. As protein: CASSPFSTGNTEAFF. The full variable domain, in which reference TRBV18 and TRBJ1-1 provide the parts outside the CDR3, is NAGVMQNPRHLVRRRGQEARLRCSPMKGHSHVYWYRQLPEEGLKFMVYLQKENIIDESGMPKERFSAEFPKEGPSILRIQQVVRGDSAAYFCASSPFSTGNTEAFFGQGTRLTVV.